This T cell receptor beta chain appears in the sequencing data of a study of beta chain features in type 1 diabetes. Every participating donor gave one draw, a heparinised blood sample averaging roughly 100 mL. Germline CDR1 reads SGHNT; CDR2 reads YENEEA. CDR3 length: 15 residues. Trimming took 5 bases from V and 3 from J; bases not matched to a gene: 6. Study-level results: Comparison showed that naive, central memory and Treg TCRB repertoires appeared more similar among patients than among healthy donors. For Type 1 diabetes patients, all four CD4+ subsets carried TCRB CDR3s that were moderately but significantly shorter.

What was sequenced were expressed TCRB transcripts, since all of the isolated RNA had been reverse transcribed. Method: immunoSEQ multiplex PCR; TCRdb's copy keeps in-frame clones and lacks some. The sample records 640,000 or so clones, around an eighth being singletons. As for this clone: Its antigen is currently unknown.

The clonotype was recovered from a man aged 18 to 29 with type 1 diabetes. Sequenced sample: naive CD4+ T cells from blood. This chain joins TRBV11-3 and TRBJ2-7; 11 bases agree with TRBD1. The CDR3 reads CASSLGQGVNYEQYF. The DNA for the CDR3 is TGTGCCAGCAGCCTGGGACAGGGGGTTAACTACGAGCAGTACTTC.